This T cell receptor (beta chain) originates from a study of glioma-infiltrating T cells. Study-level findings and limits: Tissue and blood shared very few CDR3 sequences.

This clonotype was picked up many times. Its antigen is unknown. The iRepertoire nested amplicon-rescue multiplex PCR amplified TCR alpha and beta CDR3s from RNA. From the multiplex PCR reads, TCRdb called clonotypes with MiXCR, one entry per CDR3 protein. The profile shows 150,000 to 200,000 distinct CDR3 sequences, around 42% of them singletons. The CDR3 runs to 14 residues. V gave up 1 base and J gave up 5 bases, with 11 bases separating them. Germline V gene sequence: CDR1 MDHEN, CDR2 SYDVKM. This receptor was taken from a human donor with low-grade glioma or glioblastoma, undergoing nonglioma brain surgery, or in good health (not recorded which). This chain connects TRBV28 to TRBJ2-5; a weak D match, TRBD1 (6 bases). Sequencing was performed on glioma tissue, nonneoplastic brain tissue, or PBMCs (not recorded which). CDR3 loop: CASSLSERGETQYF. CDR3 coding DNA: TGTGCCAGCAGTTTATCCGAAAGGGGGGAGACCCAGTACTTC.